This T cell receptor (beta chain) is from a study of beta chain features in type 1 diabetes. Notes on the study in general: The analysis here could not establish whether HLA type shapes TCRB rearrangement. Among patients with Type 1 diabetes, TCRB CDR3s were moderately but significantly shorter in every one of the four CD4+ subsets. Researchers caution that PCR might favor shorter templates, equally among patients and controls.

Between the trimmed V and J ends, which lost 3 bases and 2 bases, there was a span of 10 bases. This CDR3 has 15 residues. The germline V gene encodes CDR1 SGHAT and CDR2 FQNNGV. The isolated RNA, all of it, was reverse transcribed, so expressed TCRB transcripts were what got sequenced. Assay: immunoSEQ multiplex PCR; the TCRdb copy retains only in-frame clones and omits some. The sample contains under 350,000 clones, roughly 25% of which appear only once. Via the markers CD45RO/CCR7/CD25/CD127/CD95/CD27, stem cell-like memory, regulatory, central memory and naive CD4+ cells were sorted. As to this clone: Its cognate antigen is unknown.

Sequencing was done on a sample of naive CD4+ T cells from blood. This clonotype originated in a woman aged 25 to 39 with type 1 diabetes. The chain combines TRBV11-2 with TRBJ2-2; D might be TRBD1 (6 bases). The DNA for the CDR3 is TGTGCCAGCAGCTTTCAACAGGGAAACACCGGGGAGCTGTTTTTT. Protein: CASSFQQGNTGELFF.